This entry concerns a single T cell receptor (beta chain). This sample was included in a study of brain T cells in children with intractable seizures. Profiled with immunoSEQ multiplex PCR; TCRdb holds only in-frame clones, not every one. This table has fewer than 50,000 clones, more than 80% appearing once. Germline CDR1 and CDR2: SGHNT and YENEEA. Trimming removed 4 bases at V and 1 base at J, with 11 bases between. The CDR3 is made up of 14 amino acids. The V and J genes are TRBV11-3 and TRBJ2-7, with D possibly being TRBD2 (6 bases). The source is a girl aged 2 to 9 with tuberous sclerosis and intractable seizures. The sample in question was peripheral blood, obtained at surgery. The CDR3 sequence is CASSSRRGSYEQYV. The CDR3 bases are TGTGCCAGCAGCTCTAGGAGGGGATCCTACGAGCAGTACGTC.